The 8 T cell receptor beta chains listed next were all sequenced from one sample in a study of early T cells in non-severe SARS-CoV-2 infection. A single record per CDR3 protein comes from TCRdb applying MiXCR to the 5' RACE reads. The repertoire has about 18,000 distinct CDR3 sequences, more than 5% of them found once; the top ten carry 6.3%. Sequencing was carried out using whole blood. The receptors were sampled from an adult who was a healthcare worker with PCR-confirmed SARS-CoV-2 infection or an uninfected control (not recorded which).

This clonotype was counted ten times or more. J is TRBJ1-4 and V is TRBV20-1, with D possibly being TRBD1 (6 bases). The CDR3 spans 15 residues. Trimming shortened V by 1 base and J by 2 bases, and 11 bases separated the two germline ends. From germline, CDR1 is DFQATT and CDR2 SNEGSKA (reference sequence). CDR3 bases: TGCAGTGCTAGAGTTTTGGGGGCTACTAATGAAAAACTGTTTTTT. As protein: CSARVLGATNEKLFF.

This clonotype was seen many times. CDR3 protein: CASSLPTGELFF. The CDR3 DNA sequence: TGTGCCAGCAGCCTTCCGACCGGGGAGCTGTTTTTT. The V and J genes are TRBV3-1 and TRBJ2-2; D remains ambiguous. Trimming cost V 4 bases and J 5 bases, with 5 bases left between them. Germline V lookup: CDR1 LGHDT, CDR2 YNNKEL (reference sequence). This CDR3 is built from 12 residues.

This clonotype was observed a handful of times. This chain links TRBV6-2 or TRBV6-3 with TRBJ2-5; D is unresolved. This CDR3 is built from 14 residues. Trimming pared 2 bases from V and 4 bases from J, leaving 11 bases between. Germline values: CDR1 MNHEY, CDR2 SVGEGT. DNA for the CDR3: TGTGCCAGCAGTTACGTGACCCCCGGAGAGACCCAGTACTTC. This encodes CASSYVTPGETQYF.

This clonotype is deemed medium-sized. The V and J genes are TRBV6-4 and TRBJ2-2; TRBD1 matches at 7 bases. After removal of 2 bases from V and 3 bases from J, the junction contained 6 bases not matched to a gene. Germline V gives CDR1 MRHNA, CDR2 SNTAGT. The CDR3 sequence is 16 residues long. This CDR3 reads CASSDTRQGDTGELFF. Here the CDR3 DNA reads TGTGCCAGCAGTGACACGCGACAGGGAGACACCGGGGAGCTGTTTTTT.

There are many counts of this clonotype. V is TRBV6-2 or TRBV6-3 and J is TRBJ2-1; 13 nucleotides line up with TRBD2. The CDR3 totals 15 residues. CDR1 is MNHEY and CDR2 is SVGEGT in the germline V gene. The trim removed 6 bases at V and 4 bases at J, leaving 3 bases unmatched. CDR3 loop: CASRRLAGGYNEQFF. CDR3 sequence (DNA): TGTGCCAGCAGAAGACTAGCGGGAGGATACAATGAGCAGTTCTTC.

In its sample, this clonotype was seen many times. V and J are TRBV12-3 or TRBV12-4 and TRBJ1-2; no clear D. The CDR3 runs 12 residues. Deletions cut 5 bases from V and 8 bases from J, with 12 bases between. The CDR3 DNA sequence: TGTGCCAGCAGTGTCGGACCAAGCGGCTACACCTTC. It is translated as CASSVGPSGYTF.

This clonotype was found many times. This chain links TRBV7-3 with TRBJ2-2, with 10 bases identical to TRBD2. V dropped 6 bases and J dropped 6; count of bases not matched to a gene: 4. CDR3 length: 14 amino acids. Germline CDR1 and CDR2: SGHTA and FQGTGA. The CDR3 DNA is TGTGCCAGCAGGCCTAGCGGGAGTCCCGGGGAGCTGTTTTTT. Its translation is CASRPSGSPGELFF.

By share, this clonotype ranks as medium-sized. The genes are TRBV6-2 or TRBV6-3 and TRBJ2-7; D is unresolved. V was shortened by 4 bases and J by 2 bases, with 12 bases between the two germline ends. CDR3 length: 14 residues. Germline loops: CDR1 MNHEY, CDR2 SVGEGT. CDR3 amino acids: CASSLERYPYEQYF. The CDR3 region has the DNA TGTGCCAGCAGTTTGGAACGGTACCCCTACGAGCAGTACTTC.